This T cell receptor (beta chain) was recovered during a study of T cell clonality in common variable immunodeficiency. Study-level results: Fewer TCRbeta clones were shared among CVID subjects than controls. CVID subjects had higher TCRbeta clonality than healthy controls, most marked in about a third.

The germline V gene has CDR1 LNHDA and CDR2 SQIVND (reference sequence). The CDR3 consists of 14 residues. V shed 2 bases, J shed 4 bases, and the junction held 4 bases outside the gene matches. Produced via immunoSEQ multiplex PCR; TCRdb's table is partial and in-frame only. The record shows 30,000 to 40,000 clones for this sample, with no singletons present. Each donor provided roughly 4.5 to 8 ml of heparinized whole blood. This clone appeared a few times. What it binds is not known. The read falls 3 residues short of the CDR3 end, and the missing part is taken from the germline J gene. The chain couples TRBV19 to TRBJ1-2; 7 nucleotides agree with TRBD1. This TCR derives from a person between 18 and 70 years old in good health. Specimen: peripheral blood mononuclear cells. The chain's CDR3 is CASSIWGQLYGYTF. CDR3 DNA, as far as it was read: TGTGCCAGTAGTATATGGGGACAGCTCTATGGC.